This record looks at one TCR beta chain sequence and its context. Its target is unknown. The sample has other DNA sequences that encode this CDR3 too. The data derive from a study of T cell responses to AZD1222 COVID-19 vaccine. The CDR3 is 13 amino acids. V gave up 6 bases and J gave up 4 bases, with 9 bases separating them. Germline values: CDR1 KGHSH, CDR2 LQKENI. Study-wide points: Repertoires were obtained only post-peak T cell response. There were vaccine-associated CD4 TCRs across spike, dominant at 160-218 and 743-854. Clonal diversity was possibly underestimated, and white British individuals and females predominated among donors. An increase in Spike-specific TCR breadth and depth was observed after two AZD1222 doses.

Assay: immunoSEQ multiplex PCR; the TCRdb copy retains only in-frame clones and omits some. The sample contains about 220,000 clones, just over 90% of which appear only once. This chain links TRBV18 with TRBJ1-4; D unclear. The receptor was derived from an adult in good health. The sequenced sample was peripheral blood, obtained on day 0 of MenACWY control vaccination. The CDR3 sequence: CASSPGINEKLFF. DNA of the CDR3: TGTGCCAGCTCCCCGGGTATTAATGAAAAACTGTTTTTT.